The rows below give T cell receptor beta chains drawn from one sample of a study of T cell responses to AZD1222 COVID-19 vaccine. Generated by immunoSEQ multiplex PCR, the TCRdb table keeps only in-frame clones and is missing some. The top ten clones hold roughly 16% of a sample with 120,000 to 150,000 clones, approximately 88% of them seen once. The source material was peripheral blood, sampled on day 0 of AZD1222 vaccination. The receptors come from an adult in good health. Each CDR3 is given with its conserved first and last residue. D genes are given only for firm matches. A row's size may be missing; if present it is once, few, many or a size class.

>TRBV7-2|NA|NA|TRBJ1-1
CASSLGAQNTEAFF
TGTGCCAGCAGCTTAGGGGCACAGAACACTGAAGCTTTCTTT
>TRBV28|NA|NA|TRBJ1-2
CATGTAANYGYTF
TGTGCGACCGGGACCGCAGCTAACTATGGCTACACCTTC
>TRBV18|NA|NA|TRBJ1-4
CASSGGLNEKLFF
TGTGCCAGCTCAGGGGGCCTGAATGAAAAACTGTTTTTT
>TRBV5-1|NA|NA|TRBJ2-7
CASSLGGSQYSYEQYF
TGCGCCAGCAGCTTGGGCGGTTCCCAATACTCCTACGAGCAGTACTTC
>TRBV9|NA|NA|TRBJ1-2
CASSRDGNYGYTF
TGTGCCAGCAGCAGAGACGGTAACTATGGCTACACCTTC
>TRBV18|NA|NA|TRBJ1-4
CASSLGGGNEKLFF
TGTGCCAGCTCGCTTGGAGGGGGTAATGAAAAACTGTTTTTT
>TRBV18|NA|NA|TRBJ1-6
CASSPPGRDNSPLHF
TGTGCCAGCTCACCCCCCGGGAGAGATAATTCACCCCTCCACTTT
>TRBV5-8|few|NA|TRBJ2-7
CASSSNPYEQYF
TGTGCCAGCAGCTCGAACCCCTACGAGCAGTACTTC
>TRBV9|few|NA|TRBJ1-3
CASSADSYSGNTIYF
TGTGCCAGCAGCGCCGACAGTTACTCTGGAAACACCATATATTTT
>TRBV6-5|NA|NA|TRBJ2-7
CASSYRSLGGVEQYF
TGTGCCAGCAGTTACCGGAGCCTTGGTGGTGTGGAGCAGTACTTC
>TRBV4-1|NA|NA|TRBJ1-2
CASSQAPGLNYGYTF
TGCGCCAGCAGCCAAGCGCCCGGGCTAAACTATGGCTACACCTTC
>TRBV4-1|NA|NA|TRBJ1-1
CASSQGVHTEAFF
TGCGCCAGCAGCCAAGGGGTACACACTGAAGCTTTCTTT
>TRBV7-2|NA|NA|TRBJ1-2
CASSSAGGGTRYTF
TGTGCCAGCAGCTCCGCGGGGGGAGGGACGCGCTACACCTTC
>TRBV5-1|once|NA|TRBJ1-2
CASRREQNYGYTF
TGCGCCAGCCGTCGGGAACAGAACTATGGCTACACCTTC
>TRBV11-3|NA|TRBD1|TRBJ2-1
CASSTGQDKHRQFF
TGTGCCAGCAGCACAGGACAGGACAAACATCGGCAGTTCTTC
>TRBV7-2|NA|TRBD2|TRBJ2-1
CASSIPLGLAEGREQFF
TGTGCCAGCAGCATACCTCTGGGACTAGCGGAGGGCAGGGAGCAGTTCTTC
>TRBV9|NA|TRBD2|TRBJ2-2
CASRTSPTGELFF
TGTGCCAGCAGGACTAGCCCTACCGGGGAGCTGTTTTTT
>TRBV19|NA|NA|TRBJ2-5
CASSFGAGAETQYF
TGTGCCAGTAGCTTCGGGGCGGGGGCCGAGACCCAGTACTTC
>TRBV6-5|NA|TRBD1|TRBJ1-3
CASSNDRDSGNTIYF
TGTGCCAGCAGTAACGACAGGGACTCTGGAAACACCATATATTTT
>TRBV29-1|NA|NA|TRBJ2-5
CSAGHLQETQYF
TGCAGCGCTGGACACCTCCAAGAGACCCAGTACTTC
>TRBV3-1/TRBV3-2|once|NA|TRBJ2-3
CASSLADTQYF
TGTGCCAGCAGCCTCGCAGATACGCAGTATTTT
>TRBV6-5|NA|NA|TRBJ1-3
CASSRDRLSGNTIYF
TGTGCCAGCAGTCGCGACAGACTCTCTGGAAACACCATATATTTT
>TRBV9|NA|NA|TRBJ1-6
CASSTTVNSPLHF
TGTGCCAGCAGTACTACGGTGAATTCACCCCTCCACTTT
>TRBV9|once|NA|TRBJ1-4
CASSVATATNEKLFF
TGTGCCAGCAGCGTAGCTACGGCAACTAATGAAAAACTGTTTTTT
>TRBV5-1|few|NA|TRBJ1-1
CASSSTGRPEAFF
TGCGCCAGCAGCTCCACAGGGAGGCCTGAAGCTTTCTTT
>TRBV28|NA|TRBD1|TRBJ1-2
CASSFNQGARGYTF
TGTGCCAGCAGTTTCAATCAGGGGGCGAGGGGCTACACCTTC
>TRBV19|NA|NA|TRBJ1-5
CASTTRGNQPQHF
TGTGCCAGTACCACGAGAGGCAATCAGCCCCAGCATTTT
>TRBV6-1|NA|NA|TRBJ1-3
CASSSPGNTIYF
TGTGCCAGCAGTTCGCCAGGAAACACCATATATTTT